These 29 T cell receptor beta chains originate from one sample sequenced in a study of spatial heterogeneity in lung cancer. Each CDR3 protein is one row after TCRdb ran MiXCR on the 5' RACE reads. Of 45,000 to 50,000 distinct CDR3 sequences detected, around 11% appear once; the ten largest clones hold roughly 32%. Documented time point: blood at routine non-recurrence follow-up after resection. The specimen was PBMCs, collected at follow-up. These receptors came from a male donor with early-stage non-small cell lung cancer.

Of note for this clonotype: This clone may be a read error of a much larger clone one base away. This chain joins TRBV18 and TRBJ2-1; D is undetermined. Germline V gives CDR1 KGHSH, CDR2 LQKENI. This CDR3 has 15 amino acids. The CDR3 here is CDSSPPARAYNEQFF. CDR3 coding DNA: TGTGACAGCTCACCACCCGCCCGAGCATACAATGAGCAGTTCTTC.

At least ten counts were recorded for this clonotype. The chain carries TRBV7-2 and TRBJ2-1, with D perhaps matching TRBD1 (5 bases). CDR3 size: 16 residues. Between the trimmed V and J ends, which lost 4 bases and 9 bases, there was a span of 22 bases. The V gene's germline CDR1 is SGHTA and CDR2 FQGNSA. The CDR3 sequence is CASSSGLFGRGGEQFF. The DNA of the CDR3 is TGTGCCAGCAGCTCGGGCCTCTTCGGAAGGGGCGGTGAGCAGTTCTTC. The full variable domain, rest sourced from reference TRBV7-2 and TRBJ2-1, is GAGVSQSPSNKVTEKGKDVELRCDPISGHTALYWYRQSLGQGLEFLIYFQGNSAPDKSGLPSDRFSAERTGGSVSTLTIQRTQQEDSAVYLCASSSGLFGRGGEQFFGPGTRLTVL.

In its sample, this clonotype was seen many times. The genes are TRBV4-3 and TRBJ1-5; TRBD1 matches at 8 bases. CDR1 LGHNA and CDR2 YSLEER come from the germline V gene. Losses at the gene ends were 1 base for V and 5 bases for J; bases not matched to a gene: 1. This CDR3 is 14 amino acids long. The CDR3 spells CASSQGQGHQPQHF. The CDR3 bases are TGCGCCAGCAGCCAAGGACAGGGGCATCAGCCCCAGCATTTT.

The chain has TRBV7-9 and TRBJ2-1; 12 positions match TRBD2. CDR3 size: 17 residues. Germline lookup yields CDR1 SEHNR and CDR2 FQNEAQ (reference sequence). Unmatched junction bases numbered 7, after V lost 7 bases and J lost 0 bases. The CDR3 sequence is CASTPSGGARSYNEQFF. In nucleotides, the CDR3 is TGTGCCAGCACCCCTAGCGGGGGGGCCCGCTCCTACAATGAGCAGTTCTTC.

This clonotype showed up just a few times. The chain joins TRBV7-2 to TRBJ1-2; D is ambiguous. The V and J ends lost 7 bases and 7 bases respectively, with 22 bases between them. The CDR3 sequence is 15 residues long. Germline V lookup: CDR1 SGHTA, CDR2 FQGNSA. The CDR3 loop reads CASTPLSGSLVGYTF. The CDR3 nucleotides are TGTGCCAGCACCCCGCTTTCCGGGTCCTTGGTTGGCTACACCTTC.

The V and J genes are TRBV5-1 and TRBJ2-3; D not resolved. V dropped 0 bases and J dropped 9 bases, with 17 bases sitting between them. The CDR3 is made up of 15 amino acids. Germline CDR1 SGHRS, CDR2 YFSETQ. CDR3 coding DNA: TGCGCCAGCAGCTTGGAGGCCGGCTCAGCATGGACGCAGTATTTT. Amino acids: CASSLEAGSAWTQYF.

This clonotype was observed at least ten times. The chain employs TRBV20-1 and TRBJ1-1; D is perhaps TRBD1 (5 bases). V was cut by 3 bases and J by 12 bases, with 20 bases left in between. The CDR3 spans 13 residues. Germline V lookup: CDR1 DFQATT, CDR2 SNEGSKA (reference sequence). The CDR3 coding sequence is TGCAGTGCTAGGCCGACGGGGGTAGGGGATACTTTCTTT. Translation: CSARPTGVGDTFF.

The V and J genes are TRBV4-2 and TRBJ1-1; 7 nucleotides align to TRBD1. Germline values: CDR1 LGHNA, CDR2 YNFKEQ. The CDR3 totals 14 residues. V was pared by 3 bases and J by 2 bases, with 3 bases of the junction left unmatched. CDR3 DNA: TGTGCCAGCAGCCAGCAGGGGGGAAACACTGAAGCTTTCTTT. It specifies CASSQQGGNTEAFF.

Remarks on this clonotype: Since no conserved phenylalanine or tryptophan closes the CDR3, a read error is the likely cause. This chain joins TRBV12-3 or TRBV12-4 and TRBJ2-7; D possibly corresponds to TRBD1 (7 bases). CDR3 length: 13 residues. V was clipped by 5 bases and J by 4 bases, with 12 bases between them. The DNA for the CDR3 is TGTGCCAGCAGTCCGACAGGGAGGTACGAGCAGTACTAC. This codes for CASSPTGRYEQYY.

This clonotype was recorded many times. The chain employs TRBV20-1 and TRBJ2-7; the D is unclear. This CDR3 contains 10 residues. Germline-derived CDR1 and CDR2 are DFQATT and SNEGSKA (reference sequence). The V end was cut by 3 bases, the J end by 9 bases, with 9 bases between. The CDR3 is CSARLSRQYF. Here the CDR3 DNA reads TGCAGTGCTAGGCTCTCAAGGCAGTACTTC.

J is TRBJ2-7 and V is TRBV28; D gene uncertain. The CDR3 is 13 residues long. In germline, CDR1 is MDHEN, CDR2 SYDVKM. The V gene lost 6 bases and the J gene lost 2 bases, with 11 bases spanning the gap. The CDR3 loop reads CASSPSVAYEQYF. The CDR3, as DNA: TGTGCCAGCAGCCCGAGCGTGGCCTACGAGCAGTACTTC.

There are many counts of this clonotype. J is TRBJ2-3 and V is TRBV7-2; D remains unclear. The CDR3 is 11 amino acids. Trimming took off 3 bases at V and 11 bases at J, with 9 bases between the two ends. CDR1 is SGHTA, CDR2 FQGNSA, per germline. CDR3 in DNA: TGTGCCAGCAGCTTTAGTTATCGGCAGTATTTT. This codes for CASSFSYRQYF.

This clonotype was recorded many times. This rearrangement joins TRBV20-1 to TRBJ2-1; possible D gene TRBD2, 5 bases. From germline, CDR1 is DFQATT and CDR2 SNEGSKA (reference sequence). This CDR3 spans 16 amino acids. Trimming left V 8 bases short and J 2 bases short, with 22 bases between. The CDR3 nucleotides are TGCAGTCGAATCCTCACCGGGAAGGATACCTACAATGAGCAGTTCTTC. Amino acid sequence: CSRILTGKDTYNEQFF.

The rearrangement uses TRBV15 and TRBJ2-5; TRBD2 matches at 9 bases. The trim removed 1 base at V and 2 bases at J, leaving 5 bases unmatched. This CDR3 comprises 16 residues. CDR1 and CDR2 (germline): LNHNV, YYDKDF (reference sequence). CDR3 nucleotides: TGTGCCACCAGCAGAGTTCCTAGCGGGGCTCAAGAGACCCAGTACTTC. This sequence encodes CATSRVPSGAQETQYF.

At least ten counts were recorded for this clonotype. V is TRBV12-3 or TRBV12-4 and J is TRBJ2-5; D gene ambiguous. The CDR3 length is 12 residues. The V end lost 3 bases, the J end lost 5 bases, and 7 bases lay between the germline ends. CDR3: CASSFSSETQYF. CDR3 in DNA: TGTGCCAGCAGTTTCTCGAGTGAGACCCAGTACTTC.

This clonotype appeared many times. The chain has TRBV29-1 and TRBJ2-5; 8 bases agree with TRBD2. Trimming took 3 bases from V and 3 from J; bases not matched to a gene: 6. This CDR3 contains 14 residues. The germline gives CDR1 SQVTM, CDR2 ANQGSEA. This CDR3 is CSVEGEAGEETQYF. The CDR3 DNA is TGCAGCGTTGAGGGGGAAGCGGGGGAAGAGACCCAGTACTTC.

This clonotype has ten or more counts. The genes are TRBV7-3 and TRBJ1-1; D is unclear. The CDR3 has 9 residues. The V end was cut by 0 bases, the J end by 10 bases, with 0 bases between. The V gene's germline CDR1 is SGHTA and CDR2 FQGTGA. CDR3 sequence (DNA): TGTGCCAGCAGCTTAACAGCTTTCTTT. Amino acids: CASSLTAFF.

This clonotype turned up a few times. The chain couples TRBV6-5 to TRBJ2-3; 8 nucleotides agree with TRBD2. The CDR3 is 18 amino acids. Germline-derived CDR1 and CDR2 are MNHEY and SVGAGI. With V trimmed by 0 bases and J by 0 bases, 8 bases remained unmatched. CDR3 sequence: CASSYSPQLAASTDTQYF. CDR3 DNA: TGTGCCAGCAGTTACTCACCCCAACTAGCGGCTAGCACAGATACGCAGTATTTT.

This clonotype was detected a few times. The chain has TRBV27 and TRBJ2-1; D remains unclear. CDR1 and CDR2 (germline): MNHEY, SMNVEV (reference sequence). Trimming cost V 2 bases and J 4 bases, with 6 bases left between them. This CDR3 comprises 13 residues. The CDR3 sequence is CASSLGDYNEQFF. The CDR3 coding sequence is TGTGCCAGCAGTTTAGGCGATTACAATGAGCAGTTCTTC.

V is TRBV19 and J is TRBJ2-7; TRBD1 matches at 8 bases. V lost 10 bases and J lost 2; bases outside the gene matches: 4. In germline, CDR1 is LNHDA, CDR2 SQIVND (reference sequence). This CDR3 is built from 12 residues. The CDR3 sequence: CATSGQAYEQYF. CDR3 nucleotides: TGTGCCACCTCGGGACAGGCCTACGAGCAGTACTTC.

The gene calls are TRBV12-3 or TRBV12-4 and TRBJ2-1; D is unresolved. Trimming took 3 bases from V and 7 from J, leaving 16 bases between them. The CDR3 has 15 residues. The DNA of the CDR3 is TGTGCCAGCAGTTTCGTCCAGCGACCTATTAATGAGCAGTTCTTC. The encoded protein is CASSFVQRPINEQFF.

This clonotype occurred many times. The V call is TRBV14, the J call TRBJ1-2, with TRBD1 identical over 7 bases. This CDR3 contains 15 residues. CDR1 is SGHDN, CDR2 FVKESK, per germline. The trim removed 4 bases at V and 7 bases at J, leaving 12 bases unmatched. The DNA of the CDR3 is TGTGCCAGCAGCCCGCTTTACAAGACAGGGAGTGGCTACACCTTC. Translation gives CASSPLYKTGSGYTF.

This sequence joins TRBV6-2 or TRBV6-3 and TRBJ2-7, with D possibly matching TRBD2 (6 bases). The CDR3 runs 16 residues. The germline CDR1 and CDR2 sequences are MNHEY and SVGEGT. Deletions cut 3 bases from V and 0 bases from J, with 15 bases between. This CDR3 is CASSYPLGGNSYEQYF. CDR3 in DNA: TGTGCCAGCAGTTATCCCCTTGGAGGGAACTCCTACGAGCAGTACTTC.

The V call is TRBV19, the J call TRBJ1-1, with D unresolved. Germline CDR1 and CDR2: LNHDA and SQIVND (reference sequence). V was pared by 3 bases and J by 8 bases, with 10 bases between. The CDR3 runs 12 residues. CDR3 nucleotides: TGTGCCAGTAGTATTAATGGCAGAGAAGCTTTCTTT. Translating it yields CASSINGREAFF.

This clonotype was detected many times. V is TRBV11-2 and J is TRBJ1-2; D possibly corresponds to TRBD1 (6 bases). This CDR3 has 15 residues. V was cut by 5 bases and J by 4 bases, with 17 bases left in between. Germline loops: CDR1 SGHAT, CDR2 FQNNGV. The CDR3 loop is CASSPRTEVPYGYTF. The CDR3 coding sequence is TGTGCCAGCAGCCCGAGGACAGAAGTACCCTATGGCTACACCTTC. Full variable domain (missing parts from reference TRBV11-2 and TRBJ1-2): EAGVAQSPRYKIIEKRQSVAFWCNPISGHATLYWYQQILGQGPKLLIQFQNNGVVDDSQLPKDRFSAERLKGVDSTLKIQPAKLEDSAVYLCASSPRTEVPYGYTFGSGTRLTVV.

This clonotype occurred a few times. V gene TRBV11-2 combines with J gene TRBJ2-3, with 8 bases identical to TRBD1. The germline CDR1 and CDR2 sequences are SGHAT and FQNNGV. The J segment lost 1 base and the V segment lost 4 bases, leaving 7 bases of the junction unmatched. The CDR3 covers 16 residues. The CDR3 spells CASSSPGGLRTDTQYF. The CDR3 region has the DNA TGTGCCAGCAGCTCGCCAGGGGGCTTACGCACAGATACGCAGTATTTT. Drawing the rest from reference TRBV11-2 and TRBJ2-3, the complete variable domain is EAGVAQSPRYKIIEKRQSVAFWCNPISGHATLYWYQQILGQGPKLLIQFQNNGVVDDSQLPKDRFSAERLKGVDSTLKIQPAKLEDSAVYLCASSSPGGLRTDTQYFGPGTRLTVL.

The sample holds many counts of this clonotype. This chain links TRBV4-2 with TRBJ1-2; D remains unclear. The CDR3 extends over 15 amino acids. Per the germline V gene, CDR1 is LGHNA and CDR2 is YNFKEQ. V lost 1 base to trimming and J lost 0 bases, with 9 bases between them. CDR3 DNA sequence: TGTGCCAGCAGCCAAGGTTCGATTTCTAACTATGGCTACACCTTC. Translating it yields CASSQGSISNYGYTF.

This clonotype appeared many times. The V gene is TRBV6-9, the J gene TRBJ2-2, with 8 bases that match TRBD2. CDR1 and CDR2 (germline): MNHGY, SVAAGI. This CDR3 spans 17 amino acids. J gave up 6 bases and V 7 bases, and 16 bases lay outside the gene matches. CDR3: CASNSWGLVGGAGELFF. CDR3 in DNA: TGTGCCAGCAACTCATGGGGACTAGTTGGGGGAGCCGGGGAGCTGTTTTTT.

This clonotype has ten or more counts. The chain couples TRBV12-3 or TRBV12-4 to TRBJ2-3, with no clear D. With 7 bases removed from V and 3 bases from J, the gap between germline ends came to 14 bases. The CDR3 runs 14 residues. CDR3 bases: TGTGCCAGCACGAGCCTCCTCGGGACAGATACGCAGTATTTT. As protein: CASTSLLGTDTQYF.